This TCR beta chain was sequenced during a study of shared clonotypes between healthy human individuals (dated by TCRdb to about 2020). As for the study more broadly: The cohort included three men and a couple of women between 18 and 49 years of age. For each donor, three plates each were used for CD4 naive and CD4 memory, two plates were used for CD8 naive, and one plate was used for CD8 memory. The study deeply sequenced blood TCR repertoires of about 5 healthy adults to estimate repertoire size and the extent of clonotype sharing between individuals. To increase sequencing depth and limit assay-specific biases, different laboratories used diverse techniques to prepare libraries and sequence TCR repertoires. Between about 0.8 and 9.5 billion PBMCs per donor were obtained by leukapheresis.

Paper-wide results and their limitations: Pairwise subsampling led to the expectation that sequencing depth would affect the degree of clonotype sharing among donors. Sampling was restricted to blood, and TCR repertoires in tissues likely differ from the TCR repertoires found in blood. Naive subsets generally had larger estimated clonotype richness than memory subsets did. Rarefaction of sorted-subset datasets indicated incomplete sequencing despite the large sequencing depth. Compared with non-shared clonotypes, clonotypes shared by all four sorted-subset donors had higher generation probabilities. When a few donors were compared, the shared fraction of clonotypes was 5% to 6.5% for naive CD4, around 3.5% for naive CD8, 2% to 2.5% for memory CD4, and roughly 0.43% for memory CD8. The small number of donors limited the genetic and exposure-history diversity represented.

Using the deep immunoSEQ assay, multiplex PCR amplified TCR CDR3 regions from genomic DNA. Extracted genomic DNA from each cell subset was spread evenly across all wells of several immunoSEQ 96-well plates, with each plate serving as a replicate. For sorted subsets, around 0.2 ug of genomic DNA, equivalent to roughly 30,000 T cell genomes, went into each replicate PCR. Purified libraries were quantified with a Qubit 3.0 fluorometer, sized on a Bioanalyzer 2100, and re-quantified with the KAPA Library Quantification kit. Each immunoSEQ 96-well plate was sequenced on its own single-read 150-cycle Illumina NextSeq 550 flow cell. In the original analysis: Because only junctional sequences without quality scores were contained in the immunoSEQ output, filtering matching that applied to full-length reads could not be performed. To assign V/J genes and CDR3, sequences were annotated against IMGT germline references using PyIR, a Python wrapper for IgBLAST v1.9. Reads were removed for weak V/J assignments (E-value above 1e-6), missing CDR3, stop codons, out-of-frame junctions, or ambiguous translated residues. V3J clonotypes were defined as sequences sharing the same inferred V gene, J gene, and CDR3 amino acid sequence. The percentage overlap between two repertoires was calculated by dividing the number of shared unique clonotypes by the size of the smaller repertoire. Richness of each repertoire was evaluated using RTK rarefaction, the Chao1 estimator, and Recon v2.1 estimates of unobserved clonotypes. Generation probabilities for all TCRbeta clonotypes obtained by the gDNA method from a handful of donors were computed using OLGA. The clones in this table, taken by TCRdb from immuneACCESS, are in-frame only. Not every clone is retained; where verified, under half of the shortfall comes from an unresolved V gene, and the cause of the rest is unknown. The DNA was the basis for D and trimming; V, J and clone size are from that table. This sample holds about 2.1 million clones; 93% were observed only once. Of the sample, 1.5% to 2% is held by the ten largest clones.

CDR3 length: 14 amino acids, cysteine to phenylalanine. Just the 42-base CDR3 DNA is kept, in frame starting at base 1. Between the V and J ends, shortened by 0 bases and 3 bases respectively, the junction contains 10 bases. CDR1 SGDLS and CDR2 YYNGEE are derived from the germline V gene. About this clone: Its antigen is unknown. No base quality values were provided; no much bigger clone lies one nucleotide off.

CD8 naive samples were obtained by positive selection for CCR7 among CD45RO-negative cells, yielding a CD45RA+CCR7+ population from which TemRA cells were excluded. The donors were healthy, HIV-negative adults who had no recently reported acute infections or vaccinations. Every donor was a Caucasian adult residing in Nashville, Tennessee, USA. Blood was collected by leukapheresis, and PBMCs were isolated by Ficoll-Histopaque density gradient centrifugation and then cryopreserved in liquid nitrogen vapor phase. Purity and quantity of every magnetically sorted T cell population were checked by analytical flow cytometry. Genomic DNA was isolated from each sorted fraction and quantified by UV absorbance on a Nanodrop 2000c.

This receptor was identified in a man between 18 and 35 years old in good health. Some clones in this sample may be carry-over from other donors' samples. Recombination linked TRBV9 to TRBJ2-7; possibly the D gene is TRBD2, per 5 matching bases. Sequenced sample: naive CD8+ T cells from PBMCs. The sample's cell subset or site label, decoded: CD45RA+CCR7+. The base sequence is TGTGCCAGCAGCGTAGGATGGGGAGTCTACGAGCAGTACTTC. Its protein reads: CASSVGWGVYEQYF.